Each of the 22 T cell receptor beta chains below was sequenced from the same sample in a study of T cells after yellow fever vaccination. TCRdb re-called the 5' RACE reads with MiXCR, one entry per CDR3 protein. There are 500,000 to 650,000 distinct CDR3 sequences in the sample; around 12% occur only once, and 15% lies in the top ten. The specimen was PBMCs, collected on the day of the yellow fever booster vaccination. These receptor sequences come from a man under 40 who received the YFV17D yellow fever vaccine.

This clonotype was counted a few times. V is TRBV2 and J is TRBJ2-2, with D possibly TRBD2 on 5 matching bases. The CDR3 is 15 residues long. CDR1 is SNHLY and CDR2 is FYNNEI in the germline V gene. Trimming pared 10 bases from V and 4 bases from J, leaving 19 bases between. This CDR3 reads CATSLPEGLTGELFF. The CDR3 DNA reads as TGTGCCACCTCCCTACCAGAGGGTCTCACCGGGGAGCTGTTTTTT.

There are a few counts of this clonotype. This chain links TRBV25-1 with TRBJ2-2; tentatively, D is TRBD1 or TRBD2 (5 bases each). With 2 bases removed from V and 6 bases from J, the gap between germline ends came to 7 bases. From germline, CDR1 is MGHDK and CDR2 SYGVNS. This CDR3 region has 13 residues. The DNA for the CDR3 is TGTGCCAGCAGTGAACTGGGGGCCGGGGAGCTGTTTTTT. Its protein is CASSELGAGELFF.

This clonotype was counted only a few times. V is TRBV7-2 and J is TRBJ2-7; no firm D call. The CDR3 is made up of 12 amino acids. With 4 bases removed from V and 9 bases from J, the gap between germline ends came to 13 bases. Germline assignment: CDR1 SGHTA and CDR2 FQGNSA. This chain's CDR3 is CASSSWAKMQYF. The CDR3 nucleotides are TGTGCCAGCAGCTCATGGGCTAAGATGCAGTACTTC.

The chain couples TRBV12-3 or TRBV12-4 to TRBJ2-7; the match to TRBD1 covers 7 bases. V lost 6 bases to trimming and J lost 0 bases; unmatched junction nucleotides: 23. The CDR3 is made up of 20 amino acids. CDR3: CASRVSLGTALKWSSYEQYF. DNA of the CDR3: TGTGCCAGCAGGGTAAGCCTCGGGACAGCTTTAAAGTGGTCCTCCTACGAGCAGTACTTC.

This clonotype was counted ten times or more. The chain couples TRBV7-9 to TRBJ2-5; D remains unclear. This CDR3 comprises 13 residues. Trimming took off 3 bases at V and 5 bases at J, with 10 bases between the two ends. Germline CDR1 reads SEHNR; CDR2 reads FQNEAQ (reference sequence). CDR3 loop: CASSFGPKETQYF. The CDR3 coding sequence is TGTGCCAGCAGCTTTGGGCCCAAGGAGACCCAGTACTTC.

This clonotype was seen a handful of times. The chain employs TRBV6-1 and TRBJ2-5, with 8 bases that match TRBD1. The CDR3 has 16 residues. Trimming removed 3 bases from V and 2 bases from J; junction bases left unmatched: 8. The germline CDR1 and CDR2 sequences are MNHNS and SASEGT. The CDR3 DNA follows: TGTGCCAGCAGTGAGCGGGACAGGACGATACAAGAGACCCAGTACTTC. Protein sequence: CASSERDRTIQETQYF.

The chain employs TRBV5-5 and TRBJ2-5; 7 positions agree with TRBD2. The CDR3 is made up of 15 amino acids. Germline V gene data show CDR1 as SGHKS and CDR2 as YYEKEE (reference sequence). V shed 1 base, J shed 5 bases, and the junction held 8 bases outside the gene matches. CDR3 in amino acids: CASSLSSGIAETQYF. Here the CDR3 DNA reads TGTGCCAGCAGCTTGTCCAGCGGGATTGCGGAGACCCAGTACTTC.

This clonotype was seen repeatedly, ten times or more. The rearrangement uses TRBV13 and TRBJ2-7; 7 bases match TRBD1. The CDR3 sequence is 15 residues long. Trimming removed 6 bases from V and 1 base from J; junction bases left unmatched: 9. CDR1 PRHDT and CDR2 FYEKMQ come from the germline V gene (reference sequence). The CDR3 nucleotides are TGTGCCAGCAGGACCAAGGGGGCGCCTTCCTACGAGCAGTACTTC. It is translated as CASRTKGAPSYEQYF.

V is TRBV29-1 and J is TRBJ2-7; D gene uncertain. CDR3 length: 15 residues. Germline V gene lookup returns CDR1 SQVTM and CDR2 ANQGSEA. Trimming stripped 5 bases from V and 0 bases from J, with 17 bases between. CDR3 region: CSVFVLMSGSYEQYF. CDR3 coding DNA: TGCAGCGTTTTCGTGCTAATGTCTGGCTCCTACGAGCAGTACTTC.

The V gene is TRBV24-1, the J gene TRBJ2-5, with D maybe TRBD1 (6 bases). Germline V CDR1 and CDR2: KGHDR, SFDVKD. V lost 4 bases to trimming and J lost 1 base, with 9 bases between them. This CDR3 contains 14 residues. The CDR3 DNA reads TGTGCCACCAGTGACTCGGACAGCCAAGAGACCCAGTACTTC. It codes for CATSDSDSQETQYF.

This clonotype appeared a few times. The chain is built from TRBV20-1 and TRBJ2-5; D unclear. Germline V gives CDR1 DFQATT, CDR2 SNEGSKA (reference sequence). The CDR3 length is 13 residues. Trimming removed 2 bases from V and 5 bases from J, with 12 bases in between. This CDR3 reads CSARIPLTETQYF. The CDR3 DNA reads TGCAGTGCTAGAATCCCGCTAACGGAGACCCAGTACTTC.

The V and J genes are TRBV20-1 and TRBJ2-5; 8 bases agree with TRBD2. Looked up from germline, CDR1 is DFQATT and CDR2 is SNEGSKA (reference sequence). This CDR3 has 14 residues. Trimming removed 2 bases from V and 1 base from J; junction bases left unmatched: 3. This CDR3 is CSARTGTSQETQYF. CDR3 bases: TGCAGTGCTAGAACGGGGACTAGCCAAGAGACCCAGTACTTC.

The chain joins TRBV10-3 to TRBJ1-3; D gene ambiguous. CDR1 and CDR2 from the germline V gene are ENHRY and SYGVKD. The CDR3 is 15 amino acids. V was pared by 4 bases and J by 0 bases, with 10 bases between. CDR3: CAISAGPGSGNTIYF. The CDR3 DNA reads TGTGCCATCAGTGCGGGTCCCGGCTCTGGAAACACCATATATTTT.

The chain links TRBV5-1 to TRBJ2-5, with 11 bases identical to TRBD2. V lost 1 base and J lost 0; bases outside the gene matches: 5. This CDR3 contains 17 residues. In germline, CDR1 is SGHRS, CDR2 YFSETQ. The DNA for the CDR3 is TGCGCCAGCAGCTTGTTACCTAGCGGGAGGAACCAAGAGACCCAGTACTTC. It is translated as CASSLLPSGRNQETQYF. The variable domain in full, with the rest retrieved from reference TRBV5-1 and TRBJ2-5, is KAGVTQTPRYLIKTRGQQVTLSCSPISGHRSVSWYQQTPGQGLQFLFEYFSETQRNKGNFPGRFSGRQFSNSRSEMNVSTLELGDSALYLCASSLLPSGRNQETQYFGPGTRLLVL.

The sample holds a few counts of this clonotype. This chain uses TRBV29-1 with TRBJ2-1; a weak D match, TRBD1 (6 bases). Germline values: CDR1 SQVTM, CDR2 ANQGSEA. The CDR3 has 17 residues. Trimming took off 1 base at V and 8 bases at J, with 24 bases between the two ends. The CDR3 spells CSVEGGVGQGIYDEQFF. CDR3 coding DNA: TGCAGCGTTGAAGGTGGGGTGGGGCAGGGGATTTACGATGAGCAGTTCTTC.

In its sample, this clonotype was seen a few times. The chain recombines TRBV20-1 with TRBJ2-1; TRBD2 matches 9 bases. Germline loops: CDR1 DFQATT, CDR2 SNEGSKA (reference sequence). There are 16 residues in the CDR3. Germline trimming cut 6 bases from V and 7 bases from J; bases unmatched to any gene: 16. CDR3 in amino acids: CSATRGAGGTLNEQFF. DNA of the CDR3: TGCAGTGCCACCCGAGGGGCGGGAGGGACCTTAAATGAGCAGTTCTTC.

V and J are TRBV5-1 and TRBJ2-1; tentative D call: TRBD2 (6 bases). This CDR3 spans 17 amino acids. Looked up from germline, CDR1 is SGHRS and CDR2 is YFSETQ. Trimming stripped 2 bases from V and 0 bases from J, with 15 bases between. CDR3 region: CASSFRGGPSSYNEQFF. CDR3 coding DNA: TGCGCCAGCAGCTTTAGAGGAGGGCCCAGCTCCTACAATGAGCAGTTCTTC.

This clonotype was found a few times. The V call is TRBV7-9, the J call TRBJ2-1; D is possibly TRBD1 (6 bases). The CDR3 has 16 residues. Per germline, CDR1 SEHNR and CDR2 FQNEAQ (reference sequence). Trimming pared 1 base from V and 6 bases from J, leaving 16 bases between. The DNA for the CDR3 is TGTGCCAGCAGCTTAGTGTCCGGGACATGGGTCAATGAGCAGTTCTTC. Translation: CASSLVSGTWVNEQFF. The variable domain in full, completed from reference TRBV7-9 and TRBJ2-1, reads DTGVSQNPRHKITKRGQNVTFRCDPISEHNRLYWYRQTLGQGPEFLTYFQNEAQLEKSRLLSDRFSAERPKGSFSTLEIQRTEQGDSAMYLCASSLVSGTWVNEQFFGPGTRLTVL.

CDR3 coding DNA: TGTGCCAGCAGCACGATAGCGGGGGTCGGCTACGAGCAGTACTTC. As protein: CASSTIAGVGYEQYF. The J gene is TRBJ2-7, the V gene TRBV9; 9 positions match TRBD2. The V gene end was trimmed by 4 bases and the J gene end by 3 bases; junction bases not matched to a gene: 8. CDR1 and CDR2 (germline): SGDLS, YYNGEE. This CDR3 has 15 amino acids.

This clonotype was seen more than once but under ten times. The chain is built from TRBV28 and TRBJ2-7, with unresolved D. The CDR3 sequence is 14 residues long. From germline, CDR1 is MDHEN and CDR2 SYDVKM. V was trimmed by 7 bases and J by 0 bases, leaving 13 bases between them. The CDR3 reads CASTGPPSSYEQYF. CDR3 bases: TGTGCCAGCACGGGTCCGCCCTCCTCCTACGAGCAGTACTTC. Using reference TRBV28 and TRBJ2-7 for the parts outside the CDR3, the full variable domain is DVKVTQSSRYLVKRTGEKVFLECVQDMDHENMFWYRQDPGLGLRLIYFSYDVKMKEKGDIPEGYSVSREKKERFSLILESASTNQTSMYLCASTGPPSSYEQYFGPGTRLTVT.

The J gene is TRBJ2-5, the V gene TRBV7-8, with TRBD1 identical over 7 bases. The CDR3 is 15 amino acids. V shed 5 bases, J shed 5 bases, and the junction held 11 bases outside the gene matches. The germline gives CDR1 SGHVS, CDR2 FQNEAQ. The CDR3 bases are TGTGCCAGCAGCCCCCCCGACAGGGAAACGGAGACCCAGTACTTC. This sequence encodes CASSPPDRETETQYF.

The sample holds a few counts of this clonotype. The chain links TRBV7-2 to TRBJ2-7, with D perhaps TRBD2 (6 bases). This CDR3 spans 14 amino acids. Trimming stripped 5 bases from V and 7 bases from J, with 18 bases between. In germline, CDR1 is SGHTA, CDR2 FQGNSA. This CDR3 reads CASSRGDSRGEQYF. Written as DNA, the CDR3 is TGTGCCAGCAGCCGCGGGGATAGCCGGGGAGAGCAGTACTTC.